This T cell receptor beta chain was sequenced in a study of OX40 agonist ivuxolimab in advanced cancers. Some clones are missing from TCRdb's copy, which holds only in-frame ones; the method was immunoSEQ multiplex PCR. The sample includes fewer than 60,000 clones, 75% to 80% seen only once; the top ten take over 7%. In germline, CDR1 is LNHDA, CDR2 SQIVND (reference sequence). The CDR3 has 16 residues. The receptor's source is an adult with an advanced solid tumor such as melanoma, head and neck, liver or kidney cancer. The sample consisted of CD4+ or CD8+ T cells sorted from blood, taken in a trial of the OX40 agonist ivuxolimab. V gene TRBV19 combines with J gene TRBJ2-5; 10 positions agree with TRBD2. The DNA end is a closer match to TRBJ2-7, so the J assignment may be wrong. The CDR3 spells CASSPRTSGSSYEQYF. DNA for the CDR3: TGTGCCAGTAGTCCCAGGACTAGCGGTAGCTCCTACGAGCAGTACTTC.